These T cell receptor beta chains were read from a single sample in a study of neurological immune-mediated disorders. TCRdb used MiXCR to reprocess the 5' RACE reads, holding one entry per CDR3 protein. The sample includes roughly 30,000 distinct CDR3 sequences, approximately 4.5% seen only once; the top ten take about 21%. The specimen sequenced was PBMCs. Source of these receptors: a man aged 18 to 35 in good health. The CDR3 runs from the conserved cysteine through the conserved F or W. The order of the fields is V gene, D gene, clone size, J gene, CDR3 protein, CDR3 DNA. D genes are given only for firm matches. Size is omitted from some rows. Given values are once, few, many or a class for expanded clones.

v_gene: TRBV5-1
d_gene: -
abundance: many
j_gene: TRBJ1-1
CDR3aa: CASSLGQMNTEAFF
CDR3nt: TGCGCCAGCAGCTTGGGACAGATGAACACTGAAGCTTTCTTT

v_gene: TRBV6-4
d_gene: -
abundance: many
j_gene: TRBJ2-7
CDR3aa: CASSDQTVTYEQYF
CDR3nt: TGTGCCAGCAGTGACCAAACAGTTACCTACGAGCAGTACTTC

v_gene: TRBV30
d_gene: -
abundance: many
j_gene: TRBJ1-5
CDR3aa: CAWSGGLNQPQHF
CDR3nt: TGTGCCTGGAGTGGGGGCCTAAATCAGCCCCAGCATTTT

v_gene: TRBV5-1
d_gene: -
abundance: many
j_gene: TRBJ2-3
CDR3aa: CASSSGSGDTDTQYF
CDR3nt: TGCGCCAGCAGCTCGGGTAGCGGAGACACAGATACGCAGTATTTT

v_gene: TRBV7-2
d_gene: -
abundance: many
j_gene: TRBJ1-2
CDR3aa: CASSLASGRLYTF
CDR3nt: TGTGCCAGCAGCTTAGCGTCAGGGAGGCTGTACACCTTC

v_gene: TRBV6-5
d_gene: -
abundance: many
j_gene: TRBJ1-3
CDR3aa: CASSYSRGVQGPGNTIYF
CDR3nt: TGTGCCAGCAGTTACTCTCGAGGTGTGCAGGGGCCCGGAAACACCATATATTTT

v_gene: TRBV5-1
d_gene: -
abundance: many
j_gene: TRBJ2-5
CDR3aa: CASSLTTLRAETQYF
CDR3nt: TGCGCCAGCAGCTTGACTACTTTGAGGGCAGAGACCCAGTACTTC

v_gene: TRBV24-1
d_gene: TRBD2
abundance: many
j_gene: TRBJ2-3
CDR3aa: CATSDLAGATDTQYF
CDR3nt: TGTGCCACCAGTGACCTAGCGGGGGCCACAGATACGCAGTATTTT

v_gene: TRBV6-1
d_gene: TRBD1
abundance: many
j_gene: TRBJ1-2
CDR3aa: CASSTDRGTYGYTF
CDR3nt: TGTGCCAGCAGCACGGACAGGGGAACATATGGCTACACCTTC

v_gene: TRBV4-2
d_gene: -
abundance: many
j_gene: TRBJ2-7
CDR3aa: CASSQEGYEQYF
CDR3nt: TGTGCCAGCAGCCAAGAGGGCTACGAGCAGTACTTC

v_gene: TRBV24-1
d_gene: TRBD1
abundance: few
j_gene: TRBJ1-1
CDR3aa: CADKTGGEGNTEAFF
CDR3nt: TGTGCCGACAAGACAGGGGGCGAGGGGAACACTGAAGCTTTCTTT

v_gene: TRBV5-1
d_gene: -
abundance: many
j_gene: TRBJ2-2
CDR3aa: CASRSIAGVDTGELFF
CDR3nt: TGCGCCAGCCGTTCGATAGCCGGGGTTGACACCGGGGAGCTGTTTTTT

v_gene: TRBV4-1
d_gene: TRBD1
abundance: many
j_gene: TRBJ1-6
CDR3aa: CASSLPSSRGSPLHF
CDR3nt: TGCGCCAGCAGCCTCCCTTCTTCCAGGGGGTCACCCCTCCACTTT

v_gene: TRBV20-1
d_gene: TRBD2
abundance: many
j_gene: TRBJ2-5
CDR3aa: CSARTSGDNQETQYF
CDR3nt: TGCAGTGCTCGGACTAGCGGGGACAATCAAGAGACCCAGTACTTC

v_gene: TRBV3-1
d_gene: -
abundance: many
j_gene: TRBJ1-6
CDR3aa: CASSQDRRGTVNSPLHF
CDR3nt: TGTGCCAGCAGCCAAGATCGAAGGGGAACAGTCAATTCACCCCTCCACTTT

v_gene: TRBV20-1
d_gene: -
abundance: many
j_gene: TRBJ2-2
CDR3aa: CSARDRNRANTGELFF
CDR3nt: TGCAGTGCTAGAGATCGGAACAGGGCGAACACCGGGGAGCTGTTTTTT

v_gene: TRBV12-3/TRBV12-4
d_gene: -
abundance: many
j_gene: TRBJ1-1
CDR3aa: CASSLARNTEAFF
CDR3nt: TGTGCCAGCAGTTTAGCTAGGAACACTGAAGCTTTCTTT

v_gene: TRBV20-1
d_gene: TRBD1
abundance: -
j_gene: TRBJ1-5
CDR3aa: CSAFGQGNQPQHF
CDR3nt: TGCAGTGCTTTCGGACAGGGGAATCAGCCCCAGCATTTT

v_gene: TRBV20-1
d_gene: TRBD2
abundance: many
j_gene: TRBJ2-5
CDR3aa: CSALALAGSQETQYF
CDR3nt: TGCAGTGCCCTAGCTCTAGCGGGTTCACAAGAGACCCAGTACTTC

v_gene: TRBV5-1
d_gene: TRBD1
abundance: many
j_gene: TRBJ2-5
CDR3aa: CASSSRTGSIETQYF
CDR3nt: TGCGCCAGCAGCTCCCGGACAGGGTCGATCGAGACCCAGTACTTC

v_gene: TRBV20-1
d_gene: TRBD1
abundance: many
j_gene: TRBJ1-1
CDR3aa: CSAQAGDRATEAFF
CDR3nt: TGCAGTGCGCAAGCGGGTGACAGGGCGACTGAAGCTTTCTTT